These 27 T cell receptor beta chains originate from one sample sequenced in a study of OX40 agonist ivuxolimab in advanced cancers. Sequencing was performed with immunoSEQ multiplex PCR; in TCRdb, only in-frame clones are kept and a portion is missing. The data hold tens of thousands of clones, with around 92% observed a single time. This specimen was CD4+ or CD8+ T cells sorted from blood, taken in a trial of the OX40 agonist ivuxolimab. The receptors shown here come from an adult with an advanced solid tumor such as melanoma, head and neck, liver or kidney cancer.

In its sample, this clone was seen many times. V is TRBV10-2 and J is TRBJ2-3, with D perhaps TRBD2 (5 bases). Germline V CDR1 and CDR2: WSHSY, SAAADI. Trimming left V 6 bases short and J 3 bases short, with 10 bases between. This CDR3 spans 13 amino acids. CDR3 amino acids: CASRRLATDTQYF. In DNA, the CDR3 is TGCGCCAGCAGACGGCTAGCAACAGATACGCAGTATTTT.

The V gene is TRBV7-9, the J gene TRBJ2-1; 9 nucleotides agree with TRBD1. This CDR3 has 15 residues. With 5 bases clipped from V and 5 bases from J, the junction kept 7 bases outside the gene matches. The germline V gene encodes CDR1 SEHNR and CDR2 FQNEAQ (reference sequence). In DNA form, the CDR3 reads TGTGCCAGCAGCCCCCCACAGGGGGCTGACAATGAGCAGTTCTTC. Protein product: CASSPPQGADNEQFF.

With regard to this clone: This same CDR3 is encoded by further DNA sequences in the sample. J is TRBJ1-1 and V is TRBV7-9, with D uncertain. V dropped 5 bases and J dropped 0 bases, with 7 bases sitting between them. Per germline, CDR1 SEHNR and CDR2 FQNEAQ (reference sequence). The CDR3 covers 13 residues. CDR3 nucleotides: TGTGCCAGCAGCCCCCCTTTGAACACTGAAGCTTTCTTT. This encodes CASSPPLNTEAFF.

The rearrangement links TRBV18 to TRBJ2-4, with a weak D call TRBD1 (5 bases). This CDR3 has 14 amino acids. Trimming took 4 bases from V and 1 from J, leaving 8 bases between them. The germline V gene encodes CDR1 KGHSH and CDR2 LQKENI. DNA of the CDR3: TGTGCCAGCTCACAGACAGATGCCAAAAACATTCAGTACTTC. As protein: CASSQTDAKNIQYF.

The gene calls are TRBV19 and TRBJ1-2, with a possible D match to TRBD1 (5 bases). Trimming left V 7 bases short and J 7 bases short, with 13 bases between. The CDR3 is 12 amino acids. CDR1 and CDR2 (germline): LNHDA, SQIVND (reference sequence). The CDR3 region has the DNA TGTGCCAGTACCTACGGAGGGGCTGGCTACACCTTC. It yields the protein CASTYGGAGYTF. Full variable domain (outside the CDR3, taken from reference TRBV19 and TRBJ1-2): DGGITQSPKYLFRKEGQNVTLSCEQNLNHDAMYWYRQDPGQGLRLIYYSQIVNDFQKGDIAEGYSVSREKKESFPLTVTSAQKNPTAFYLCASTYGGAGYTFGSGTRLTVV.

The V gene is TRBV4-2, the J gene TRBJ2-1; D is ambiguous. V was clipped by 4 bases and J by 7 bases, with 14 bases between them. Germline V gene sequence: CDR1 LGHNA, CDR2 YNFKEQ. The CDR3 has 14 residues. The CDR3 is CASSLPPPENEQFF. The CDR3, as DNA: TGTGCCAGCAGCCTCCCCCCCCCGGAAAATGAGCAGTTCTTC.

The gene calls are TRBV7-9 and TRBJ2-7, with TRBD1 matching 7 bases. Germline V gene data show CDR1 as SEHNR and CDR2 as FQNEAQ (reference sequence). With V trimmed by 5 bases and J by 2 bases, 6 bases remained unmatched. This CDR3 contains 14 residues. The CDR3 DNA sequence: TGTGCCAGCAGCCTACCGGGACAGACCTACGAGCAGTACTTC. It is translated as CASSLPGQTYEQYF.

V usage is TRBV27 and J usage is TRBJ2-1, with 10 bases aligning to TRBD2. J lost 5 bases, V lost 1 base, and 8 bases had no gene match. This CDR3 has 17 amino acids. Germline V lookup: CDR1 MNHEY, CDR2 SMNVEV (reference sequence). In DNA form, the CDR3 reads TGTGCCAGCAGTTTATTGGTAGCGGGGGGCGAAAACAATGAGCAGTTCTTC. The encoded protein is CASSLLVAGGENNEQFF.

CDR3 region: CSVPIHRLQETQYF. CDR3 DNA: TGCAGCGTCCCTATTCACAGATTACAAGAGACCCAGTACTTC. The J gene is TRBJ2-5, the V gene TRBV29-1; no firm D call. Germline CDR1 reads SQVTM; CDR2 reads ANQGSEA. The CDR3 totals 14 residues. The ends were cut back, 6 bases at V and 2 bases at J, with 16 bases in the middle.

This clone has only one observation. J is TRBJ1-3 and V is TRBV15; D is unclear. This CDR3 comprises 17 residues. V was cut by 5 bases and J by 0 bases, with 17 bases left in between. Germline values: CDR1 LNHNV, CDR2 YYDKDF (reference sequence). The CDR3 bases are TGTGCCACCAGCCGGTATCGGACCGCTAACTCTGGAAACACCATATATTTT. Translating it yields CATSRYRTANSGNTIYF.

This chain uses TRBV2 with TRBJ2-2; D may be TRBD2 (5 bases). The germline V and J ends were trimmed by 4 bases and 7 bases, with 7 bases remaining between them. Germline V gives CDR1 SNHLY, CDR2 FYNNEI. The CDR3 contains 12 residues. CDR3 nucleotides: TGTGCCAGCAGTGGAAGCGGCGGGGAGCTGTTTTTT. Its protein is CASSGSGGELFF.

The rearrangement links TRBV5-6 to TRBJ1-5; 9 positions agree with TRBD1. The V segment lost 0 bases and the J segment 6 bases; nucleotides outside the gene matches: 7. There are 16 residues in the CDR3. Germline CDR1 SGHDT, CDR2 YYEEEE. The CDR3 region is CASSLVRGQGSQPQHF. CDR3 bases: TGTGCCAGCAGCTTGGTTAGGGGACAGGGAAGTCAGCCCCAGCATTTT.

This chain joins TRBV6-1 and TRBJ2-7; 7 bases are shared with TRBD1. The CDR3 spans 15 residues. Per germline, CDR1 MNHNS and CDR2 SASEGT. The ends lost 5 bases at V and 3 bases at J; junction bases unmatched: 10. Here the CDR3 reads CASSTQGQLIYEQYF. The DNA of the CDR3 is TGTGCCAGCAGTACCCAGGGACAGCTCATCTACGAGCAGTACTTC.

The chain carries TRBV27 and TRBJ1-1; possible D gene TRBD1, 5 bases. The CDR3 is made up of 14 amino acids. CDR1 is MNHEY, CDR2 SMNVEV, per germline (reference sequence). Trimming shortened V by 1 base and J by 4 bases, and 10 bases separated the two germline ends. CDR3 residues: CASSLWGESTEAFF. The CDR3 nucleotides are TGTGCCAGCAGTTTATGGGGGGAGTCCACTGAAGCTTTCTTT.

The chain couples TRBV5-1 to TRBJ1-1, with no clear D. The CDR3 has 14 residues. The ends were cut back, 2 bases at V and 4 bases at J, with 12 bases in the middle. Germline CDR1 reads SGHRS; CDR2 reads YFSETQ. The CDR3 here is CASSFIVGTTEAFF. CDR3 DNA: TGCGCCAGCAGCTTTATCGTAGGAACCACTGAAGCTTTCTTT.

The rearrangement joins TRBV19 to TRBJ2-5; 10 bases are shared with TRBD1. Germline V gives CDR1 LNHDA, CDR2 SQIVND (reference sequence). Trimming cost V 5 bases and J 5 bases; bases outside gene matches: 17. This CDR3 region has 18 residues. This CDR3 reads CASSPPFRDRGPWETQYF. The CDR3 nucleotides are TGTGCCAGTAGTCCCCCGTTTCGGGACAGGGGTCCATGGGAGACCCAGTACTTC.

The chain carries TRBV7-2 and TRBJ2-7, with D possibly being TRBD2 (6 bases). The germline V gene has CDR1 SGHTA and CDR2 FQGNSA. V lost 0 bases and J lost 4, with 13 bases in between. This CDR3 has 15 amino acids. The DNA of the CDR3 is TGTGCCAGCAGCTTAGCTCCTGAGACTAGATACGAGCAGTACTTC. The encoded protein is CASSLAPETRYEQYF.

The rearrangement uses TRBV4-1 and TRBJ1-5; D not certain. Germline CDR1 and CDR2: MGHRA and YSYEKL. This CDR3 is built from 14 residues. V lost 0 bases to trimming and J lost 6 bases, with 9 bases between them. CDR3 sequence: CASSQEPGPQPQHF. CDR3 sequence (DNA): TGCGCCAGCAGCCAAGAGCCTGGGCCTCAGCCCCAGCATTTT.

The rearrangement links TRBV6-4 to TRBJ2-4, with D maybe TRBD1 (6 bases). Germline CDR1 is MRHNA and CDR2 is SNTAGT. The V end was cut by 11 bases, the J end by 1 base, with 15 bases between. This CDR3 is 14 amino acids long. The CDR3, as DNA: TGTGCCGGAGCAGGGGATCCGGCCAAAAACATTCAGTACTTC. This codes for CAGAGDPAKNIQYF.

V gene TRBV6-5 combines with J gene TRBJ1-2; D ambiguous. CDR1 is MNHEY, CDR2 SVGAGI, per germline. This CDR3 has 15 residues. V was cut by 5 bases and J by 1 base, with 14 bases left in between. The CDR3 DNA is TGTGCCAGCAGTCAGGACCCTTGGCTTAACTATGGCTACACCTTC. Protein product: CASSQDPWLNYGYTF.

The V and J genes are TRBV9 and TRBJ2-1; TRBD2 matches at 9 bases. CDR1 and CDR2 from the germline V gene are SGDLS and YYNGEE. This CDR3 comprises 18 residues. V lost 1 base, J lost 3 bases, and 11 bases stayed unmatched. The DNA of the CDR3 is TGTGCCAGCAGCGTAAGACCCTTTAGCGGGGGAATCTACAATGAGCAGTTCTTC. Translation: CASSVRPFSGGIYNEQFF.

This chain joins TRBV5-8 and TRBJ2-4; the match to TRBD1 covers 8 bases. The length of the CDR3 is 16 residues. J gave up 0 bases and V 2 bases, and 4 bases lay outside the gene matches. Germline V gene data show CDR1 as SGHTS and CDR2 as YDEGEE. The CDR3 DNA reads as TGTGCCAGCAGCTTTCCAGGGGGCGTAGCCAAAAACATTCAGTACTTC. This gives the protein CASSFPGGVAKNIQYF.

Here the CDR3 reads CASKGEGGGVLSNEQFF. Written as DNA, the CDR3 is TGTGCCAGCAAGGGGGAGGGCGGAGGAGTACTAAGCAATGAGCAGTTCTTC. The genes are TRBV14 and TRBJ2-1; TRBD2 might be the D (7 bases). The CDR3 spans 17 residues. Trimming took 7 bases from V and 6 from J, leaving 25 bases between them. Germline assignment: CDR1 SGHDN and CDR2 FVKESK. The full variable domain, rest sourced from reference TRBV14 and TRBJ2-1, is EAGVTQFPSHSVIEKGQTVTLRCDPISGHDNLYWYRRVMGKEIKFLLHFVKESKQDESGMPNNRFLAERTGGTYSTLKVQPAELEDSGVYFCASKGEGGGVLSNEQFFGPGTRLTVL.

The V and J genes are TRBV11-1 and TRBJ2-5; D is unresolved. Trimming pared 0 bases from V and 2 bases from J, leaving 4 bases between. This CDR3 is built from 13 residues. Germline V gives CDR1 SGHAT, CDR2 FQDESV (reference sequence). The CDR3 bases are TGTGCCAGCAGCTTAGCACAGCAAGAGACCCAGTACTTC. Translated: CASSLAQQETQYF.

The chain combines TRBV6-6 with TRBJ2-1, with TRBD2 matching over 10 bases. This CDR3 is 14 amino acids long. Germline V CDR1 and CDR2: MNHNY, SVGAGI (reference sequence). The V gene end was trimmed by 6 bases and the J gene end by 4 bases; junction bases not matched to a gene: 3. The CDR3 spells CASSASGGYNEQFF. The CDR3 DNA is TGTGCCAGCAGCGCTAGCGGGGGTTACAATGAGCAGTTCTTC.

The chain joins TRBV7-8 to TRBJ1-2; a possible D gene is TRBD1 (5 bases). V was trimmed by 7 bases and J by 3 bases, leaving 15 bases between them. Germline V gives CDR1 SGHVS, CDR2 FQNEAQ. This CDR3 is 14 amino acids long. Here the CDR3 reads CASTPAGGDYGYTF. For the CDR3, the DNA is TGTGCCAGCACTCCTGCGGGGGGTGACTATGGCTACACCTTC.

The chain couples TRBV14 to TRBJ2-1, with TRBD1 identical over 7 bases. Trimming removed 4 bases from V and 5 bases from J; junction bases left unmatched: 8. CDR3 length: 15 residues. Germline V CDR1 and CDR2: SGHDN, FVKESK. The CDR3 DNA is TGTGCCAGCAGCCGCCGGGACAGAAAAAACAATGAGCAGTTCTTC. Protein: CASSRRDRKNNEQFF.